The clone carrying this T cell receptor beta chain was counted once. As yet, its antigen is unknown. Assay runs were performed at deep level. As originally analysed: Filtering differed, since immunoSEQ gave only junction sequences and no quality scores. Some clones are missing from TCRdb's copy, which holds only in-frame ones; the method was immunoSEQ multiplex PCR. V and J calls plus clone size are reproduced from that table; the DNA served to infer D and trimming. The sample contains about 710,000 clones, over 55% of which appear only once. This entry is derived from a study of shared clonotypes between healthy human individuals. Study background: Three plates each covered CD4 naive and memory; CD8 naive two, CD8 memory one. Study-wide points: Memory subsets had estimated richness that was generally smaller than that of naive subsets.

V was shortened by 10 bases and J by 0 bases, with 10 bases between the two germline ends. The CDR3 is 14 residues long. Germline-derived CDR1 and CDR2 are SNHLY and FYNNEI. The sample comprised memory CD4+ T cells sorted from blood. Specified subset: CD45RA-negative fraction. The chain is built from TRBV2 and TRBJ2-6; D gene ambiguous. This TCR came from a woman aged 25 to 39 in good health. CDR3 DNA: TGTGCCACCGTTGGGGACTCTGGGGCCAACGTCCTGACTTTC. Protein sequence: CATVGDSGANVLTF.